This is a list of T cell receptor beta chains from one sample in a study of CD8 T cells in ankylosing spondylitis. Using its own MiXCR run on the 5' RACE reads, TCRdb lists one record per CDR3 protein. The sample yields some 54,000 distinct CDR3 sequences, 7.4% seen once. Specimen: blood, either unsorted or a sorted T cell fraction (not recorded which). These TCRs come from a female donor with ankylosing spondylitis or in good health (not recorded which). Each CDR3 is given with its conserved first and last residue. The D gene is left open where the match is weak. The size entry is marked missing in some rows and otherwise reads once, few, many or a size class.

V gene: TRBV11-2; D gene: TRBD1; J gene: TRBJ1-4; clone size: few; CDR3 DNA: TGTGCCAGCAGCTTAGGGACCGGGACAGGGGATGAAAAACTGTTTTTT; CDR3 protein: CASSLGTGTGDEKLFF
V gene: TRBV5-1; D gene: NA; J gene: TRBJ2-2; clone size: NA; CDR3 DNA: TGCGCCAGCAGCTTGGCCCAGAACACCGGGGAGCTGTTTTTT; CDR3 protein: CASSLAQNTGELFF
V gene: TRBV5-1; D gene: NA; J gene: TRBJ2-1; clone size: many; CDR3 DNA: TGCGCCAGCAGCTTAGGTACTATCTCCTACAATGAGCAGTTCTTC; CDR3 protein: CASSLGTISYNEQFF
V gene: TRBV20-1; D gene: NA; J gene: TRBJ2-1; clone size: many; CDR3 DNA: TGCAGTGCTAGAGCTTCCCAAGGGGGACTTTACAATGAGCAGTTCTTC; CDR3 protein: CSARASQGGLYNEQFF
V gene: TRBV7-2; D gene: NA; J gene: TRBJ2-2; clone size: many; CDR3 DNA: TGTGCCAGCAGACCGGAAGCGTCGGGGGGGGAGCTGTTTTTT; CDR3 protein: CASRPEASGGELFF
V gene: TRBV7-2; D gene: TRBD1; J gene: TRBJ2-1; clone size: once; CDR3 DNA: TGTGCCAGCAGCACGAGACAGGGTTACAATGAGCAGTTCTTC; CDR3 protein: CASSTRQGYNEQFF
V gene: TRBV10-1; D gene: NA; J gene: TRBJ2-1; clone size: NA; CDR3 DNA: TGCGCCAGCAGTCCCAATCAGGGTGAGCAGTTCTTC; CDR3 protein: CASSPNQGEQFF
V gene: TRBV7-8; D gene: TRBD2; J gene: TRBJ2-1; clone size: many; CDR3 DNA: TGTGCCAGCAGCCGCCGACTAGCGGGGAATATCTACAATGAGCAGTTCTTC; CDR3 protein: CASSRRLAGNIYNEQFF
V gene: TRBV4-1; D gene: NA; J gene: TRBJ2-5; clone size: many; CDR3 DNA: TGCGCCAGCAGCCAGTTCCAGGGGTTGGGGCAAGAGACCCAGTACTTC; CDR3 protein: CASSQFQGLGQETQYF
V gene: TRBV4-1; D gene: NA; J gene: TRBJ1-1; clone size: many; CDR3 DNA: TGCGCCAGCAGCCACCGACAGGTAAGTGGCGCTGAAGCTTTCTTT; CDR3 protein: CASSHRQVSGAEAFF
V gene: TRBV29-1; D gene: NA; J gene: TRBJ2-5; clone size: many; CDR3 DNA: TGCAGCGTTCGAAGAACAGAAACACAAGAGACCCAGTACTTC; CDR3 protein: CSVRRTETQETQYF
V gene: TRBV3-1; D gene: NA; J gene: TRBJ1-2; clone size: many; CDR3 DNA: TGTGCCAGCAGCCAGAGTAACTATGGCTACACCTTC; CDR3 protein: CASSQSNYGYTF
V gene: TRBV5-1; D gene: TRBD1; J gene: TRBJ1-1; clone size: many; CDR3 DNA: TGCGCCAGCAGCTTGGGGCAGGGGGGGGTTTTTAACACTGAAGCTTTCTTT; CDR3 protein: CASSLGQGGVFNTEAFF
V gene: TRBV28; D gene: TRBD1; J gene: TRBJ2-5; clone size: many; CDR3 DNA: TGTGCCAGCAGTTCACTGGACAGGGGACTACGGAGGGAGACCCAGTACTTC; CDR3 protein: CASSSLDRGLRRETQYF
V gene: TRBV5-1; D gene: NA; J gene: TRBJ2-1; clone size: many; CDR3 DNA: TGCGCCAGCAGCACCGGAGGGGGCAGCTCCTACAATGAGCAGTTCTTC; CDR3 protein: CASSTGGGSSYNEQFF
V gene: TRBV19; D gene: NA; J gene: TRBJ1-3; clone size: many; CDR3 DNA: TGTGCCAGTAGTAATCCCTTAGTCGGCCTAACTGGAAACACCATATATTTT; CDR3 protein: CASSNPLVGLTGNTIYF
V gene: TRBV5-4; D gene: TRBD2; J gene: TRBJ2-5; clone size: many; CDR3 DNA: TGTGCCAGCAGCTTGGACCTAGCGGGGGTGGGCCAAGAGACCCAGTACTTC; CDR3 protein: CASSLDLAGVGQETQYF
V gene: TRBV10-3; D gene: NA; J gene: TRBJ2-2; clone size: NA; CDR3 DNA: TGTGCCATCAGTGAGTCGCGGGGGCGGAACACCGGGGAGCTGTTTTTT; CDR3 protein: CAISESRGRNTGELFF
V gene: TRBV29-1; D gene: NA; J gene: TRBJ2-2; clone size: many; CDR3 DNA: TGCAGCGTTGAGGTGGGAACCGGGGAGCTGTTTTTT; CDR3 protein: CSVEVGTGELFF
V gene: TRBV7-2; D gene: TRBD2; J gene: TRBJ2-7; clone size: many; CDR3 DNA: TGTGCCAGCAGCTCCCGTCCGGGACTAGCCTCCGAGCAGTACTTC; CDR3 protein: CASSSRPGLASEQYF
V gene: TRBV7-9; D gene: TRBD1; J gene: TRBJ1-2; clone size: few; CDR3 DNA: TGTGCCAGCAGCGGGGACAGGGTTGGCTATGGCTACACCTTC; CDR3 protein: CASSGDRVGYGYTF
V gene: TRBV20-1; D gene: NA; J gene: TRBJ1-3; clone size: many; CDR3 DNA: TGCAGTGCTAGAGATCGGGGAGGCACTGGAAACACCATATATTTT; CDR3 protein: CSARDRGGTGNTIYF
V gene: TRBV6-2/TRBV6-3; D gene: NA; J gene: TRBJ2-1; clone size: NA; CDR3 DNA: TGTGCCAGCAGGAAAGACAGCAGCTCCTACAATGAGCAGTTCTTC; CDR3 protein: CASRKDSSSYNEQFF
V gene: TRBV28; D gene: NA; J gene: TRBJ1-1; clone size: many; CDR3 DNA: TGTGCCAGCAGTCTAAACTATAATTCTGAAGCTTTCTTT; CDR3 protein: CASSLNYNSEAFF
V gene: TRBV9; D gene: TRBD2; J gene: TRBJ2-1; clone size: many; CDR3 DNA: TGTGCCAGCACCGTTGGGACTAGCGGGGGGCCCAATGAGCAGTTCTTC; CDR3 protein: CASTVGTSGGPNEQFF
V gene: TRBV12-3/TRBV12-4; D gene: TRBD2; J gene: TRBJ2-5; clone size: many; CDR3 DNA: TGTGCCAGCAGTTTCACTAGCGGGGGGCCTGAGACCCAGTACTTC; CDR3 protein: CASSFTSGGPETQYF
V gene: TRBV28; D gene: NA; J gene: TRBJ2-3; clone size: few; CDR3 DNA: TGTGCCAGCAGTCCCGCCGGGGCCCAAGGGGATACGCAGTATTTT; CDR3 protein: CASSPAGAQGDTQYF
V gene: TRBV20-1; D gene: TRBD2; J gene: TRBJ2-1; clone size: many; CDR3 DNA: TGCAGTGCTAGGGCACTAGCGGGGGTTTACAATGAGCAGTTCTTC; CDR3 protein: CSARALAGVYNEQFF
V gene: TRBV7-2; D gene: NA; J gene: TRBJ1-5; clone size: NA; CDR3 DNA: TGTGCCAGCAGCTTATTGCTATACGGCAATCAGCCCCAGCATTTT; CDR3 protein: CASSLLLYGNQPQHF
V gene: TRBV24-1; D gene: NA; J gene: TRBJ2-1; clone size: many; CDR3 DNA: TGTGCCACCAGTGATCGGGACACCCTGTACAATGAGCAGTTCTTC; CDR3 protein: CATSDRDTLYNEQFF
V gene: TRBV12-3/TRBV12-4; D gene: NA; J gene: TRBJ1-3; clone size: many; CDR3 DNA: TGTGCCAGCAGGGGTGGGTGGTCTGGAAACACCATATATTTT; CDR3 protein: CASRGGWSGNTIYF
V gene: TRBV28; D gene: TRBD2; J gene: TRBJ2-3; clone size: many; CDR3 DNA: TGTGCCAGCAGGTTCGGTGGGAGGGGAAGCACAGATACGCAGTATTTT; CDR3 protein: CASRFGGRGSTDTQYF
V gene: TRBV29-1; D gene: TRBD1; J gene: TRBJ1-2; clone size: many; CDR3 DNA: TGCAGCGCCCGGACAGGGGGTTCGGCTAACTATGGCTACACCTTC; CDR3 protein: CSARTGGSANYGYTF
V gene: TRBV5-5; D gene: NA; J gene: TRBJ1-1; clone size: many; CDR3 DNA: TGTGCCAGCAGCCTGGAAGGGGCGAGGAACACTGAAGCTTTCTTT; CDR3 protein: CASSLEGARNTEAFF
V gene: TRBV9; D gene: NA; J gene: TRBJ1-1; clone size: many; CDR3 DNA: TGTGCCAGCAGCGTAGCCGGCACTGAAGCTTTCTTT; CDR3 protein: CASSVAGTEAFF
V gene: TRBV5-6; D gene: NA; J gene: TRBJ2-1; clone size: NA; CDR3 DNA: TGTGCCAGCAGCTTGGGGGCGCCGGCACGCTACAATGAGCAGTTCTTC; CDR3 protein: CASSLGAPARYNEQFF
V gene: TRBV20-1; D gene: TRBD1; J gene: TRBJ1-2; clone size: many; CDR3 DNA: TGCAGTGCTAGAGGAACTACGGACAGGATCTATGGCTACACCTTC; CDR3 protein: CSARGTTDRIYGYTF
V gene: TRBV9; D gene: NA; J gene: TRBJ2-1; clone size: many; CDR3 DNA: TGTGCCAGCAGCGTAGGTGGCTCGAGCTCCTACAATGAGCAGTTCTTC; CDR3 protein: CASSVGGSSSYNEQFF